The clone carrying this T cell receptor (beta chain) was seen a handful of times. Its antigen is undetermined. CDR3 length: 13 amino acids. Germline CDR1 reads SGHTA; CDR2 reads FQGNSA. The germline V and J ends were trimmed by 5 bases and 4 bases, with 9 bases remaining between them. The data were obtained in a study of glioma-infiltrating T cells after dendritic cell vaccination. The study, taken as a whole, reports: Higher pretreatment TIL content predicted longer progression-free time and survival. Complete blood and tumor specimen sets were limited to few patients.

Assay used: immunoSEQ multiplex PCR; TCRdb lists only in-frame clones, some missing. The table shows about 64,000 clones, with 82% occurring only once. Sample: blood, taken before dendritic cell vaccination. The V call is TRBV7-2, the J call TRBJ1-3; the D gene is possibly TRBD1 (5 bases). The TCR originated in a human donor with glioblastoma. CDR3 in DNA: TGTGCCAGCAGCGAGACAGACGGAAACACCATATATTTT. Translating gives CASSETDGNTIYF. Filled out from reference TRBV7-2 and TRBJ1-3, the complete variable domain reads GAGVSQSPSNKVTEKGKDVELRCDPISGHTALYWYRQSLGQGLEFLIYFQGNSAPDKSGLPSDRFSAERTGGSVSTLTIQRTQQEDSAVYLCASSETDGNTIYFGEGSWLTVV.